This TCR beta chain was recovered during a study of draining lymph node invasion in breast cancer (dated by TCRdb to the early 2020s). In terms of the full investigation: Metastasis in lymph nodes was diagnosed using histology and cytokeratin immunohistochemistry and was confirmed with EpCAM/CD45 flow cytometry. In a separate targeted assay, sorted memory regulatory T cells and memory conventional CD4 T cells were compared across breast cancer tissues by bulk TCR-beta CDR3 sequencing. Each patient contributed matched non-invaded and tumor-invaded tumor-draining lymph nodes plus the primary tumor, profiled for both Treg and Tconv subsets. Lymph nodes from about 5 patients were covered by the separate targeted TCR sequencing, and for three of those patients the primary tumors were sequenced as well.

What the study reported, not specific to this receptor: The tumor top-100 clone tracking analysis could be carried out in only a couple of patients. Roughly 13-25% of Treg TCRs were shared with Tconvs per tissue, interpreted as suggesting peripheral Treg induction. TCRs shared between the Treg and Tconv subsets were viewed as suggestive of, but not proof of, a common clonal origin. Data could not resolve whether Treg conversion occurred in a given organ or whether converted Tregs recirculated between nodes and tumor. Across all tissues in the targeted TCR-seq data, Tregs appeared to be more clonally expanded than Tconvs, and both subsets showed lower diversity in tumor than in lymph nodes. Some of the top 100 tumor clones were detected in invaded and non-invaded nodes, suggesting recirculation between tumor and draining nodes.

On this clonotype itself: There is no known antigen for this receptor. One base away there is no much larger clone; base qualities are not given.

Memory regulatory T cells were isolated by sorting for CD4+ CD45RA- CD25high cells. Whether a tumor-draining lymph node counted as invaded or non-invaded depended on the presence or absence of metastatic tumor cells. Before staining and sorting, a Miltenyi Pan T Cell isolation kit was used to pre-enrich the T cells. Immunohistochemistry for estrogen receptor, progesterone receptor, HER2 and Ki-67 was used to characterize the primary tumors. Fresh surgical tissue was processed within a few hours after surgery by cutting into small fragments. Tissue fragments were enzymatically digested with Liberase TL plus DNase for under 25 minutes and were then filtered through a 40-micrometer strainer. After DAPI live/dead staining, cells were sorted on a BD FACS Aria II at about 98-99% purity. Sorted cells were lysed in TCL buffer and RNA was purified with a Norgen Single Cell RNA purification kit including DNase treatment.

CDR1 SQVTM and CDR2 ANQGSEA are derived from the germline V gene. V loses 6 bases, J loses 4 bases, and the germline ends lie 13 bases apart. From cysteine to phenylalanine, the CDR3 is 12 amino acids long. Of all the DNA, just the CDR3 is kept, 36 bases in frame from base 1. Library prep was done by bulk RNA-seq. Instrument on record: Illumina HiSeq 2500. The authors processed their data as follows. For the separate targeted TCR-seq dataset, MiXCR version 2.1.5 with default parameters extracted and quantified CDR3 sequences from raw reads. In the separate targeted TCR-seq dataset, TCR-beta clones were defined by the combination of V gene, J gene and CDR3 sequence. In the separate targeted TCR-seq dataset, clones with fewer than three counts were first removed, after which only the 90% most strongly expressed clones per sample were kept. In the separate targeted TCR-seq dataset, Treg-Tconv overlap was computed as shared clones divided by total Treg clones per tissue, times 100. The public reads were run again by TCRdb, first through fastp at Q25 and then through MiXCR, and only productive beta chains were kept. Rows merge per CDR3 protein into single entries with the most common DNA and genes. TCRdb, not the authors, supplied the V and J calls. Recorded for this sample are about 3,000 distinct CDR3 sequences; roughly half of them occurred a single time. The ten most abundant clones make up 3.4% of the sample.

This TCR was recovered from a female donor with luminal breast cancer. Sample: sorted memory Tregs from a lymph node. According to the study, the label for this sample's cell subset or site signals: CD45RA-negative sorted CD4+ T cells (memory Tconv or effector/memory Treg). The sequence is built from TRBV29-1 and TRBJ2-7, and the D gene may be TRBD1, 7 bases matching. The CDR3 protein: CSVGGQIYEQYF. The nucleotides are TGCAGCGTCGGGGGACAGATATACGAGCAGTACTTC.